The 23 T cell receptor beta chains given below trace back to one sample, sequenced in a study of blood T cells in healthy people across ages (dated by TCRdb to 2015 to 2017). The method behind the library was 5' RACE. Reads for this sample came from an Illumina HiSeq 2500. A second PCR of roughly 6 to 12 cycles was run with a J-beta primer mix and a sample-barcoded 5' primer. TCRdb itself trimmed the public reads at Q25 with fastp, ran MiXCR and retained productive beta chains. Rows are combined by CDR3 protein, so each entry shows the most common genes and DNA. The sample yields about 1.4 million distinct CDR3 sequences; 59% were counted once. Roughly 7% of the sample comes from the top ten. Sequenced input: blood. These TCRs come from a young man in good health.

The DNA of the CDR3 is TGTGCCAGCAGTTTAAGTCAGGATAACAATGAGCAGTTCTTC. Residues: CASSLSQDNNEQFF. V usage is TRBV27 and J usage is TRBJ2-1, with D unresolved. V was cut by 2 bases and J by 5 bases, with 10 bases left in between. Germline V gene lookup returns CDR1 MNHEY and CDR2 SMNVEV (reference sequence). The CDR3 is 14 residues long.

The rearrangement uses TRBV3-1 and TRBJ2-3; no clear D. The CDR3 consists of 15 residues. The ends were cut back, 0 bases at V and 4 bases at J, with 11 bases in the middle. Per the germline V gene, CDR1 is LGHDT and CDR2 is YNNKEL (reference sequence). The chain's CDR3 is CASSQEAAQADTQYF. The DNA for the CDR3 is TGTGCCAGCAGCCAAGAAGCAGCCCAGGCAGATACGCAGTATTTT.

V gene TRBV11-2 combines with J gene TRBJ2-2, with D perhaps being TRBD1 or TRBD2 (5 bases each). The CDR3 has 16 amino acids. The V gene's germline CDR1 is SGHAT and CDR2 FQNNGV. Trimming cost V 3 bases and J 8 bases, with 19 bases left between them. CDR3 DNA sequence: TGTGCCAGCAGCTTGTCGGCAGGGCGAGGACTGGGGGAGCTGTTTTTT. Amino acid sequence: CASSLSAGRGLGELFF.

The V call is TRBV21-1, the J call TRBJ1-2; TRBD1 was called by the table and not checked on the DNA. TRBV21-1 is a pseudogene locus. The CDR3 has 13 amino acids. DNA for the CDR3: TGTGCCAGCCGAGAACCCTGTAACTATGGCTACACCTTC. This codes for CASREPCNYGYTF.

The V and J genes are TRBV9 and TRBJ2-5, with TRBD1 as a possible D gene (7 bases). The closer fit of TRBJ2-7 to the DNA end suggests the J call may be wrong. Germline V gene data show CDR1 as SGDLS and CDR2 as YYNGEE. CDR3 length: 15 amino acids. For the CDR3, the DNA is TGTGCCAGCAGCGTTGGACAGGACTACTCCTACGAGCAGTACTTC. It encodes CASSVGQDYSYEQYF.

The chain combines TRBV6-1 with TRBJ1-2; D not certain. CDR3 length: 11 amino acids. The ends were cut back, 10 bases at V and 5 bases at J, with 11 bases in the middle. Germline CDR1 MNHNS, CDR2 SASEGT. CDR3 loop: CATRLQYGYTF. CDR3 nucleotide sequence: TGTGCCACTCGACTTCAATATGGCTACACCTTC.

The rearrangement links TRBV12-3 or TRBV12-4 to TRBJ2-5; D is unclear. The CDR3 covers 15 residues. Trimming took 7 bases from V and 5 from J, leaving 20 bases between them. The DNA of the CDR3 is TGTGCCAGCACACCCGGTAGCCCCATGGGTGAGACCCAGTACTTC. Amino acid sequence: CASTPGSPMGETQYF.

A remark on this clonotype: Just one base apart from a much larger clone, this may be a read error. V usage is TRBV28 and J usage is TRBJ1-2; D is unclear. CDR3 size: 15 residues. V lost 4 bases and J lost 1, with 13 bases in between. From germline, CDR1 is MDHEN and CDR2 SYDVKM. The CDR3 nucleotides read TGTGCCAGCAGTTCTGTGGACGGTAATAACTATGGCTACACCTTC. As protein: CASSSVDGNNYGYTF.

The chain uses TRBV4-3 and TRBJ1-4; TRBD1 agrees at 9 bases. Germline lookup yields CDR1 LGHNA and CDR2 YSLEER. This CDR3 has 16 amino acids. Trimming took 0 bases from V and 8 from J; bases not matched to a gene: 7. The CDR3 sequence is CASSQETGGGPEKLFF. CDR3 in DNA: TGCGCCAGCAGCCAAGAAACAGGGGGCGGCCCGGAAAAACTGTTTTTT.

The CDR3 bases are TGTGCCAGCAGTTACTCGTTTCCTAGCGGGAGCAACAATGAGCAGTTCTTC. It translates to CASSYSFPSGSNNEQFF. This chain links TRBV6-2 or TRBV6-3 with TRBJ2-1; 10 bases map to TRBD2. The CDR3 runs to 17 residues. The V gene end was trimmed by 0 bases and the J gene end by 5 bases; junction bases not matched to a gene: 7. Looked up from germline, CDR1 is MNHEY and CDR2 is SVGEGT.

In this sample, this clonotype turned up a few times. The chain links TRBV20-1 to TRBJ2-3; D remains unclear. The CDR3 totals 17 residues. The germline V gene has CDR1 DFQATT and CDR2 SNEGSKA (reference sequence). V lost 4 bases and J 2 bases, leaving 22 bases between the germline ends. In DNA form, the CDR3 reads TGCAGTGCTACGAATCCTATCATTAATCTTAACACAGATACGCAGTATTTT. Encoded protein: CSATNPIINLNTDTQYF.

The chain recombines TRBV30 with TRBJ1-2, with D unresolved. V lost 0 bases and J 5 bases, leaving 16 bases between the germline ends. CDR1 GTSNPN and CDR2 SVGIG come from the germline V gene (reference sequence). This CDR3 is 15 amino acids long. CDR3 DNA sequence: TGTGCCTGGAGTGTATTCGGCGGCACGGGGTATGGCTACACCTTC. Its translation: CAWSVFGGTGYGYTF. Together with reference TRBV30 and TRBJ1-2, the CDR3 gives the full variable domain: SQTIHQWPATLVQPVGSPLSLECTVEGTSNPNLYWYRQAAGRGLQLLFYSVGIGQISSEVPQNLSASRPQDRQFILSSKKLLLSDSGFYLCAWSVFGGTGYGYTFGSGTRLTVV.

This clonotype was counted a single time. The chain uses TRBV7-9 and TRBJ2-7; D is ambiguous. The CDR3 totals 11 residues. Germline loops: CDR1 SEHNR, CDR2 FQNEAQ (reference sequence). The V end lost 4 bases, the J end lost 11 bases, and 12 bases lay between the germline ends. The CDR3 coding sequence is TGTGCCAGCAGCTCCCCGGGCTCGGAGTACTTC. The encoded protein is CASSSPGSEYF.

The genes are TRBV7-9 and TRBJ1-2; D call uncertain. V lost 1 base to trimming and J lost 7 bases, with 16 bases between them. The CDR3 is 15 amino acids. CDR1 SEHNR and CDR2 FQNEAQ come from the germline V gene (reference sequence). The CDR3 sequence: CASSLEGEGKGGYTF. The CDR3, as DNA: TGTGCCAGCAGCTTAGAAGGCGAGGGTAAGGGTGGCTACACCTTC.

The chain joins TRBV27 to TRBJ2-7; TRBD1 matches at 9 bases. Germline V lookup: CDR1 MNHEY, CDR2 SMNVEV (reference sequence). The V and J ends lost 6 bases and 2 bases, in that order; junction bases with no gene match: 11. This CDR3 contains 16 residues. The CDR3 DNA follows: TGTGCCAGCAGGCCCTTCGGGGACAGGGCGACCTACGAGCAGTACTTC. Its protein product is CASRPFGDRATYEQYF.

The chain recombines TRBV13 with TRBJ2-4; tentatively, D is TRBD1 or TRBD2 (6 bases each). The length of the CDR3 is 14 residues. V gave up 10 bases and J gave up 3 bases, with 16 bases separating them. CDR1 is PRHDT, CDR2 FYEKMQ, per germline (reference sequence). For the CDR3, the DNA is TGTGCCACGGGGGCCCTGCTTAGCAAAAACATTCAGTACTTC. Protein product: CATGALLSKNIQYF.

V and J are TRBV7-6 and TRBJ2-1; D remains unclear. This CDR3 spans 13 amino acids. Between the trimmed V and J ends, which lost 6 bases and 2 bases, there was a span of 8 bases. Germline CDR1 and CDR2: SGHVS and FNYEAQ. The CDR3 nucleotides read TGTGCCAGCAGGTCGGAGACCTACAATGAGCAGTTCTTC. It translates to CASRSETYNEQFF.

The chain combines TRBV7-9 with TRBJ2-1; D uncertain. CDR3 length: 13 amino acids. Germline CDR1 is SEHNR and CDR2 is FQNEAQ (reference sequence). The germline V and J ends were trimmed by 5 bases and 2 bases, with 7 bases remaining between them. The CDR3 DNA follows: TGTGCCAGCAGCCGCTCCACCTACAATGAGCAGTTCTTC. Its protein is CASSRSTYNEQFF.

This chain links TRBV15 with TRBJ2-7; possibly TRBD2 for D (5 bases). The J call may be wrong; the DNA end is better matched by TRBJ2-5. The germline CDR1 and CDR2 sequences are LNHNV and YYDKDF (reference sequence). CDR3 length equals 15 residues. CDR3 sequence (DNA): TGTGCCACCAGCGGTTCTCGTGGTCGGGGAGAGACCCAGTACTTC. Protein product: CATSGSRGRGETQYF.

This chain uses TRBV3-1 with TRBJ2-1; no reliable D call. Trimming took off 0 bases at V and 3 bases at J, with 6 bases between the two ends. The CDR3 has 14 residues. The germline CDR1 and CDR2 sequences are LGHDT and YNNKEL (reference sequence). The CDR3 protein is CASSQDLVYNEQFF. The CDR3 DNA reads as TGTGCCAGCAGCCAAGACCTAGTCTACAATGAGCAGTTCTTC.

This chain links TRBV7-2 with TRBJ2-1; a weak D match, TRBD2 (5 bases). Germline loops: CDR1 SGHTA, CDR2 FQGNSA. This CDR3 is built from 14 residues. V was pared by 5 bases and J by 9 bases, with 17 bases between. CDR3 amino acids: CASSPLGPEGEQFF. DNA of the CDR3: TGTGCCAGCAGCCCCTTAGGTCCCGAGGGTGAGCAGTTCTTC.

The rearrangement uses TRBV27 and TRBJ2-1; weak D call: TRBD2 (5 bases). The DNA end lines up better with TRBJ2-7; the J call may be wrong. Germline CDR1 reads MNHEY; CDR2 reads SMNVEV (reference sequence). This CDR3 has 15 amino acids. The CDR3 is CASSLDGASGNEQYF. The CDR3 region has the DNA TGTGCCAGCAGTTTAGATGGCGCCTCGGGAAATGAGCAGTACTTC.

The chain employs TRBV10-2 and TRBJ1-5; no definite D call. CDR3 size: 14 residues. Looked up from germline, CDR1 is WSHSY and CDR2 is SAAADI. Trimming cost V 0 bases and J 1 base, with 4 bases left between them. The CDR3 protein is CASSESGSNQPQHF. CDR3 in DNA: TGCGCCAGCAGTGAGTCGGGGAGCAATCAGCCCCAGCATTTT.